These 10 T cell receptor beta chains were sequenced from one sample in a study of T cells after yellow fever vaccination. One entry per CDR3 protein results from TCRdb running MiXCR on the 5' RACE reads. This table holds 230,000 or so distinct CDR3 sequences, about 3.7% found once. The specimen was PBMCs, collected 15 days after the yellow fever booster vaccination. These TCRs come from a man aged 18 to 35 who received the YFV17D yellow fever vaccine.

This clonotype has a count of ten or more. J is TRBJ2-3 and V is TRBV7-8, with 9 bases aligning to TRBD2. The J segment lost 9 bases and the V segment lost 1 base, leaving 8 bases of the junction unmatched. The CDR3 spans 15 residues. CDR1 is SGHVS and CDR2 is FQNEAQ in the germline V gene. The DNA for the CDR3 is TGTGCCAGCAGCTTAGATGGGTTAGCGGGGGAGACGCAGTATTTT. As protein: CASSLDGLAGETQYF.

This clonotype was found a few times. This may stem from a read error, because a much larger clone lies one nucleotide away. The V gene is TRBV4-3, the J gene TRBJ2-7; D is possibly TRBD2 (6 bases). CDR1 is LGHNA, CDR2 YSLEER, per germline. Trimming took off 1 base at V and 4 bases at J, with 14 bases between the two ends. The CDR3 covers 15 residues. The CDR3 DNA follows: TGCGCCAGCAGCCAAGCTCCTGGGGGGAGGTACGAGCAGTACTTC. This translates into CASSQAPGGRYEQYF.

In its sample, this clonotype was seen many times. This chain links TRBV7-6 with TRBJ2-7; 10 nucleotides align to TRBD1. The CDR3 sequence is 21 residues long. Germline CDR1 SGHVS, CDR2 FNYEAQ. Trimming at V came to 6 bases and at J to 3 bases, leaving 26 bases not matched to a gene. CDR3 sequence reads: CASSFILATPGQGLLGYEQYF. CDR3 DNA: TGTGCCAGCAGTTTCATATTGGCGACCCCGGGACAGGGGTTGTTAGGCTACGAGCAGTACTTC.

This clonotype was recorded once. Given a much more abundant clone one base away, this may be a read error. This chain connects TRBV6-4 to TRBJ2-1; D possibly matches TRBD1 or TRBD2 (6 bases each). Germline lookup yields CDR1 MRHNA and CDR2 SNTAGT. The CDR3 has 15 residues. CDR3 sequence: CVSSDGLGGYYEQFF. The CDR3 nucleotides are TGTGTCAGCAGTGACGGTTTGGGGGGCTACTATGAGCAGTTCTTC.

This clonotype has just a few counts. The CDR3 spells CASSFRRNTGELFF. The CDR3 coding sequence is TGTGCCAGCAGTTTTCGGCGGAACACCGGGGAGCTGTTTTTT. This chain joins TRBV28 and TRBJ2-2, with D unclear. The V and J ends lost 3 bases and 1 base respectively, with 6 bases between them. Germline V CDR1 and CDR2: MDHEN, SYDVKM. This CDR3 comprises 14 residues. The full variable domain, in which reference TRBV28 and TRBJ2-2 provide the parts outside the CDR3, is DVKVTQSSRYLVKRTGEKVFLECVQDMDHENMFWYRQDPGLGLRLIYFSYDVKMKEKGDIPEGYSVSREKKERFSLILESASTNQTSMYLCASSFRRNTGELFFGEGSRLTVL.

In its sample, this clonotype was seen many times. CDR3 sequence reads: CASGQEWGETQYF. The DNA of the CDR3 is TGTGCTAGTGGCCAAGAGTGGGGGGAGACCCAGTACTTC. V gene TRBV12-5 combines with J gene TRBJ2-5; D may correspond to TRBD1 or TRBD2 (5 bases each). The germline V gene encodes CDR1 LGHNT and CDR2 FRNRAP. This CDR3 has 13 residues. The germline V and J ends were trimmed by 6 bases and 5 bases, with 13 bases remaining between them.

At least ten counts were recorded for this clonotype. The rearrangement uses TRBV18 and TRBJ2-1; D is perhaps TRBD1 (6 bases). The V gene's germline CDR1 is KGHSH and CDR2 LQKENI. This CDR3 is built from 15 residues. V dropped 4 bases and J dropped 6 bases, with 16 bases sitting between them. CDR3 sequence (DNA): TGTGCCAGCTCACTATCTACGCCAGGGGTCAATGAGCAGTTCTTC. This encodes CASSLSTPGVNEQFF.

This clonotype has just a few counts. The J gene is TRBJ1-5, the V gene TRBV20-1; D ambiguous. This CDR3 is 13 amino acids long. The V and J ends lost 3 bases and 0 bases respectively, with 6 bases between them. Germline CDR1 reads DFQATT; CDR2 reads SNEGSKA (reference sequence). This CDR3 reads CSASVFSNQPQHF. The CDR3 DNA reads TGCAGTGCTAGTGTGTTTAGCAATCAGCCCCAGCATTTT.

In its sample, this clonotype was seen many times. The V call is TRBV28, the J call TRBJ1-4; D ambiguous. The germline gives CDR1 MDHEN, CDR2 SYDVKM. V lost 6 bases and J lost 11, with 22 bases in between. The CDR3 runs 15 residues. This chain's CDR3 is CASRSRTNQLGKLFF. Here the CDR3 DNA reads TGTGCCAGCAGATCACGGACGAACCAGCTTGGCAAACTGTTTTTT. The full variable domain, rest sourced from reference TRBV28 and TRBJ1-4, is DVKVTQSSRYLVKRTGEKVFLECVQDMDHENMFWYRQDPGLGLRLIYFSYDVKMKEKGDIPEGYSVSREKKERFSLILESASTNQTSMYLCASRSRTNQLGKLFFGSGTQLSVL.

This clonotype was observed at least ten times. V gene TRBV24-1 combines with J gene TRBJ2-3; D possibly matches TRBD1 or TRBD2 (5 bases each). Per the germline V gene, CDR1 is KGHDR and CDR2 is SFDVKD. Trimming stripped 4 bases from V and 2 bases from J, with 18 bases between. This CDR3 region has 17 residues. The CDR3 loop is CATSEGPSSGATDTQYF. The CDR3 DNA reads TGTGCCACCAGTGAGGGGCCTAGCAGTGGTGCCACAGATACGCAGTATTTT.